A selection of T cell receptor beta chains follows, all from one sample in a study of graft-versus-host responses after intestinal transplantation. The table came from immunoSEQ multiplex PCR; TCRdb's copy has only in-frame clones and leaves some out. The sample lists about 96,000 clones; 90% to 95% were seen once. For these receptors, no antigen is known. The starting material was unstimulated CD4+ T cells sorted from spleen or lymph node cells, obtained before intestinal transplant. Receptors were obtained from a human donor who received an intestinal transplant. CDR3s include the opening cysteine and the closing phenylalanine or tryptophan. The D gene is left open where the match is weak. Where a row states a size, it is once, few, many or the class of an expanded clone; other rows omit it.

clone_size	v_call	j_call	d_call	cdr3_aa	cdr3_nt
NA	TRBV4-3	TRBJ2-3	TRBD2	CASSQESSGVADTQYF	TGCGCCAGCAGCCAAGAGAGTAGCGGGGTAGCAGATACGCAGTATTTT
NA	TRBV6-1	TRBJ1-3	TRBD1	CASRAITGAGNTIYF	TGTGCCAGCAGGGCTATTACAGGGGCTGGAAACACCATATATTTT
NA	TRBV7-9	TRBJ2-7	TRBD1	CASSWTGYEQYF	TGTGCCAGCAGCTGGACAGGCTACGAGCAGTACTTC
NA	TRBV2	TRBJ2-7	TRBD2	CASSGREAPLGYEQYF	TGTGCCAGCAGTGGGCGGGAGGCTCCTTTGGGCTACGAGCAGTACTTC
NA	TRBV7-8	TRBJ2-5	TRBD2	CASSLAPAGGSETQYF	TGTGCCAGCAGCTTAGCGCCCGCGGGGGGATCAGAGACCCAGTACTTC
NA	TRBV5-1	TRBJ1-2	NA	CASSSDSYGYTF	TGCGCCAGCAGCTCGGACTCCTATGGCTACACCTTC
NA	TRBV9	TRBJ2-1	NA	CASSVDWRLPQIAVQFF	TGTGCCAGCAGCGTAGATTGGCGGCTACCACAAATTGCAGTGCAGTTCTTC
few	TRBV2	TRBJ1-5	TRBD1	CASSRTGGLSNQPQHF	TGTGCCAGCAGTCGGACAGGGGGCCTGAGCAATCAGCCCCAGCATTTT
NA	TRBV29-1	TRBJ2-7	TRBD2	CSVAEGLAGAYEQYF	TGCAGCGTTGCCGAAGGACTAGCGGGGGCCTACGAGCAGTACTTC
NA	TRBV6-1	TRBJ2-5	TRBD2	CASSAGLTEETQYF	TGTGCCAGCAGTGCGGGACTAACTGAAGAGACCCAGTACTTC
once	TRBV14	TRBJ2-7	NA	CASRLTTDYEQYF	TGTGCCAGCAGACTTACTACGGACTACGAGCAGTACTTC
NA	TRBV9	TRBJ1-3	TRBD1	CASSVRDSANDVTGNTIYF	TGTGCCAGCAGCGTGAGGGACAGCGCGAATGATGTGACTGGAAACACCATATATTTT
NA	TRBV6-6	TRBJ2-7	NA	CASRITGAYYEQYF	TGTGCCAGCAGGATAACAGGCGCCTACTACGAGCAGTACTTC
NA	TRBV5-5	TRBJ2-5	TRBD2	CASSFLAGGPDETQYF	TGTGCCAGCAGCTTCCTAGCGGGGGGGCCCGATGAGACCCAGTACTTC
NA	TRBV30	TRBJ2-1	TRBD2	CAWGTRTSGGYNEQFF	TGTGCCTGGGGTACCCGGACTAGCGGGGGGTACAATGAGCAGTTCTTC
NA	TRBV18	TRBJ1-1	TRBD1	CASSAAGGTEAFF	TGTGCCAGCTCAGCCGCAGGGGGCACTGAAGCTTTCTTT
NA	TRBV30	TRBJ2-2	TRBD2	CAWGSGVNTGELFF	TGTGCCTGGGGGAGCGGGGTAAACACCGGGGAGCTGTTTTTT
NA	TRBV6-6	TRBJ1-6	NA	CASSYSQQENSPLHF	TGTGCCAGCAGTTACTCGCAACAGGAGAATTCACCCCTCCACTTT
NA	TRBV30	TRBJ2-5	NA	CAWSLGQMGRGETQYF	TGTGCCTGGAGTCTCGGCCAAATGGGAAGGGGAGAGACCCAGTACTTC
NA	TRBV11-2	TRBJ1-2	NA	CASSFTLQMDYGYTF	TGTGCCAGCAGCTTCACACTACAAATGGACTATGGCTACACCTTC
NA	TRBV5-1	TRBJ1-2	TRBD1	CASRHLQGDYGYTF	TGCGCCAGCAGGCACCTACAGGGGGACTATGGCTACACCTTC
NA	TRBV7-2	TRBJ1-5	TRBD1	CASSLTTGAQPQHF	TGTGCCAGCAGCTTGACAACAGGGGCCCAGCCCCAGCATTTT
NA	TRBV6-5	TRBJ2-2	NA	CASSYGSAANTGELFF	TGTGCCAGCAGTTACGGGTCAGCGGCGAACACCGGGGAGCTGTTTTTT
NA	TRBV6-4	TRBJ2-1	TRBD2	CASSESAGTSGYNEQFF	TGTGCCAGCAGTGAATCCGCCGGGACTAGCGGATACAATGAGCAGTTCTTC
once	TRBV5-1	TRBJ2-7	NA	CASSSTYEQYF	TGCGCCAGCAGCTCAACCTACGAGCAGTACTTC
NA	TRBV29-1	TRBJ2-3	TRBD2	CSVEDLRGGADTQYF	TGCAGCGTTGAAGATCTACGGGGGGGGGCAGATACGCAGTATTTT
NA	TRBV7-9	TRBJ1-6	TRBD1	CASSLESGPQGALHF	TGTGCCAGCAGCTTAGAGTCAGGGCCTCAGGGGGCCCTCCACTTT
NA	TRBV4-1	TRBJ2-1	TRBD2	CASSPLGLARNEQFF	TGCGCCAGCAGCCCACTGGGACTAGCGCGCAATGAGCAGTTCTTC
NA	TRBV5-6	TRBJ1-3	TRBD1	CASSPATGGNTIYF	TGTGCCAGCAGCCCCGCGACAGGGGGAAACACCATATATTTT
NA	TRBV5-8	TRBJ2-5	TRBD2	CASSLATSGGPWETQYF	TGTGCCAGCAGCTTGGCTACTAGCGGGGGGCCGTGGGAGACCCAGTACTTC
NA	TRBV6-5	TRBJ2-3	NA	CASRPAGTDTQYF	TGTGCCAGCAGACCGGCGGGAACAGATACGCAGTATTTT
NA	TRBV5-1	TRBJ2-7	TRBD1	CASGRGPRPYEQYF	TGCGCCAGCGGCAGGGGGCCCAGACCCTACGAGCAGTACTTC
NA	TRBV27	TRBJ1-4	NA	CASSPILLRGEKLFF	TGTGCCAGCAGCCCGATCCTCCTTAGGGGGGAAAAACTGTTTTTT
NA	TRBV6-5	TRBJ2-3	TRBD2	CATRTSGSGSDTQYF	TGTGCCACTAGGACTAGCGGGAGTGGATCAGATACGCAGTATTTT
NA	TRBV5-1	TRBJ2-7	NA	CASSTGLTYEQYF	TGCGCCAGCAGCACAGGGCTCACCTACGAGCAGTACTTC
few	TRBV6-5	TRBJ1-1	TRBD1	CASSYSRGRRTEAFF	TGTGCCAGCAGTTACTCGAGGGGGCGCAGGACTGAAGCTTTCTTT
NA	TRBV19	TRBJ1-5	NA	CASSIRGNQPQHF	TGTGCCAGTAGTATCCGAGGGAATCAGCCCCAGCATTTT
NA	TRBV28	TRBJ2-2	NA	CASSFVGLTNTGELFF	TGTGCCAGCAGTTTCGTAGGACTAACCAACACCGGGGAGCTGTTTTTT
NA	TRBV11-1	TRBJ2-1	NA	CASSANRYEQFF	TGTGCCAGCAGCGCAAACCGGTATGAGCAGTTCTTC
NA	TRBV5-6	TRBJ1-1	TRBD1	CASSDLDRGLDTEAFF	TGTGCCAGCAGCGACTTGGACAGGGGGCTGGACACTGAAGCTTTCTTT
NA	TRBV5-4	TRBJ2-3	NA	CASRSFADTQYF	TGTGCCAGCAGATCATTCGCGGATACGCAGTATTTT
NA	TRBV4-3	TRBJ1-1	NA	CASSQDRNTEAFF	TGCGCCAGCAGCCAAGATAGGAACACTGAAGCTTTCTTT
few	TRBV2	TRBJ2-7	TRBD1	CASNKNQGQGSEQYF	TGTGCCAGCAATAAAAACCAGGGACAGGGATCCGAGCAGTACTTC
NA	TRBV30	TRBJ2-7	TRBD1	CAWSRGYEQYF	TGTGCCTGGAGCAGGGGGTACGAGCAGTACTTC
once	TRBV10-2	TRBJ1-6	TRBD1	CASSESTGGSPLHF	TGCGCCAGCAGTGAGTCGACAGGGGGTTCACCCCTCCACTTT
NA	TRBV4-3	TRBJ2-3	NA	CASSQDVPGPQYF	TGCGCCAGCAGCCAAGATGTGCCAGGGCCGCAGTATTTT
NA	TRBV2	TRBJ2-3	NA	CASRGPTDTQYF	TGTGCCAGCAGGGGGCCCACAGATACGCAGTATTTT
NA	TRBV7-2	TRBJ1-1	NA	CASSLRSGQGNTEAFF	TGTGCCAGCAGCTTACGGTCTGGGCAGGGGAACACTGAAGCTTTCTTT
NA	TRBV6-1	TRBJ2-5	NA	CASRAGVPETQYF	TGTGCCAGCAGGGCCGGAGTGCCAGAGACCCAGTACTTC
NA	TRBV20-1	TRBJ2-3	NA	CSARPGDTQYF	TGCAGTGCTAGACCAGGGGATACGCAGTATTTT
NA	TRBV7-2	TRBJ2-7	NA	CASSAPGQNYEQYF	TGTGCCAGCAGCGCCCCGGGACAAAACTACGAGCAGTACTTC
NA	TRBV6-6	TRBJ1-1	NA	CASSYQGNTEAFF	TGTGCCAGCAGTTACCAGGGGAACACTGAAGCTTTCTTT
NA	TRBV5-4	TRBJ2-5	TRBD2	CASSLGGGQETQYF	TGTGCCAGCAGCTTGGGGGGGGGCCAAGAGACCCAGTACTTC